This paragraph reports one TCR beta chain. As yet, its antigen is unknown. Germline V gene data show CDR1 as SGHRS and CDR2 as YFSETQ. V gave up 2 bases and J gave up 6 bases; unmatched junction bases: 4. The CDR3 contains 14 residues. These data are taken from a study of cytomegalovirus exposure and HLA in healthy donors. The PCR was carried out with 60 Vbeta primers and 13 Jbeta primers. Profiling relied on immunoSEQ multiplex PCR, and the TCRdb table lists in-frame clones only, not all of them. The sample includes tens of thousands of clones, roughly 63% of them seen just once. Whole-study findings and limits: 87-base-pair reads could not separate some V segments, including TRBV6-2 and TRBV6-3. A missense variant in DCLRE1C was later tied to TCR beta V- and J-gene trimming. Cytomegalovirus association was assigned to over 150 TCR beta chains.

The rearrangement joins TRBV5-1 to TRBJ2-3, with 9 positions matching TRBD1. The clonotype originates from a boy between 5 and 17 years old in good health and CMV-seropositive. Specimen: PBMCs. CDR3: CASSFGTGPDTQYF. CDR3 DNA: TGCGCCAGCAGCTTCGGGACAGGGCCCGATACGCAGTATTTT.